The 3 T cell receptor beta chains below all came from one sample that was sequenced in a study of PD-L1 blockade in urothelial cancer. Time point specified: peripheral blood 6 weeks after treatment start. The assay was immunoSEQ multiplex PCR, and TCRdb's table has in-frame clones only and misses some. The repertoire includes 95,000 to 130,000 clones, approximately 90% of them detected once, and 1.5% to 2% sits in the top ten. The sequencing here drew on PBMCs, taken around atezolizumab (anti-PD-L1) treatment. These receptors were taken from a man in his sixties with urothelial cancer.

V is TRBV6-1 and J is TRBJ2-3, with 14 bases fitting TRBD2. The germline CDR1 and CDR2 sequences are MNHNS and SASEGT. The V and J ends lost 3 bases and 8 bases, in that order; junction bases with no gene match: 10. This CDR3 is 17 amino acids long. CDR3 nucleotides: TGTGCCAGCAGTGAGCCGGGACTAGCGGGAGAAAGGGGTACGCAGTATTTT. It is translated as CASSEPGLAGERGTQYF.

The chain uses TRBV9 and TRBJ1-2; D call uncertain. Trimming shortened V by 0 bases and J by 6 bases, and 12 bases separated the two germline ends. The CDR3 has 14 amino acids. Looked up from germline, CDR1 is SGDLS and CDR2 is YYNGEE. Here the CDR3 DNA reads TGTGCCAGCAGCGTAGATAACCAGGCCCATGGCTACACCTTC. Its protein product is CASSVDNQAHGYTF.

V and J are TRBV18 and TRBJ1-1; D may be TRBD1 (6 bases). The germline V gene encodes CDR1 KGHSH and CDR2 LQKENI. This CDR3 has 14 residues. V shed 8 bases and J shed 0 bases, with 13 bases lying between them. This CDR3 is CASPGGSVNTEAFF. DNA for the CDR3: TGTGCCAGCCCTGGGGGCAGTGTGAACACTGAAGCTTTCTTT.